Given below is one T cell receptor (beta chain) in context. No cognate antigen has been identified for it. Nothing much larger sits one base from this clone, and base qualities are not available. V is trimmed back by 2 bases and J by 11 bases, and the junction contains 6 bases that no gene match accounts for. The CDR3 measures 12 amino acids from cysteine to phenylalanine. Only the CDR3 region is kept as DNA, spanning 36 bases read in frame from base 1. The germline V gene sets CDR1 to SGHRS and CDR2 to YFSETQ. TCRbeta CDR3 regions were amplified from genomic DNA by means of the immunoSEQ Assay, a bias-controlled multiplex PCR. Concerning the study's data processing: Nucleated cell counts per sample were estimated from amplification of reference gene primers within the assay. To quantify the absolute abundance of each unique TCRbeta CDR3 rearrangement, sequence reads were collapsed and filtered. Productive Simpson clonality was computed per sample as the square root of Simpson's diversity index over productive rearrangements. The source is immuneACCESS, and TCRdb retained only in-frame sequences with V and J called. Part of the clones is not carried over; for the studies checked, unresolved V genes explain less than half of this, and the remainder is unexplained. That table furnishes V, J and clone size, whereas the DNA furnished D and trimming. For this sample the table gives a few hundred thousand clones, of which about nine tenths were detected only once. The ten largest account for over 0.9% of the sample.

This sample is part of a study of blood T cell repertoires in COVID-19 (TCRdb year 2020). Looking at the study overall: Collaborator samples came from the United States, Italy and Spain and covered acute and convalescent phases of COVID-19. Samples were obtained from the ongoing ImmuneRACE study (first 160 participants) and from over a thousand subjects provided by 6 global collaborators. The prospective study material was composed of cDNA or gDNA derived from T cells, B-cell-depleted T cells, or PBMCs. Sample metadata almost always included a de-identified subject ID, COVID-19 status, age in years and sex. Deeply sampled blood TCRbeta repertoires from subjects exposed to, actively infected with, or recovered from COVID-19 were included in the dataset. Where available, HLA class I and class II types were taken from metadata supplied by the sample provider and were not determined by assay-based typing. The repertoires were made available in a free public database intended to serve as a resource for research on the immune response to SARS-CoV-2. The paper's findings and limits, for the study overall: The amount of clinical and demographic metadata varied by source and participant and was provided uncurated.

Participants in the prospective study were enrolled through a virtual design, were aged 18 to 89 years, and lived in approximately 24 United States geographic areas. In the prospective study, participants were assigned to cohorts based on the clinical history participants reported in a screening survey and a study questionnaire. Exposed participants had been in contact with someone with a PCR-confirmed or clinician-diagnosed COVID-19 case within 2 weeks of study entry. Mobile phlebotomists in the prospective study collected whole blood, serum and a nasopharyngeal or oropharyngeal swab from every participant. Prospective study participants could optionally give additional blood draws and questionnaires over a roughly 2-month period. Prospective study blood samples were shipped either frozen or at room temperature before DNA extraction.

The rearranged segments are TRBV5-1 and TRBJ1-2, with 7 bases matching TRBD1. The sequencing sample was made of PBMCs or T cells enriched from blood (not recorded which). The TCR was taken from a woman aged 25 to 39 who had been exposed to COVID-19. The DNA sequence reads TGCGCCAGCAGCTTAGAACAGGGGTGGTACACCTTC. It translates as CASSLEQGWYTF.